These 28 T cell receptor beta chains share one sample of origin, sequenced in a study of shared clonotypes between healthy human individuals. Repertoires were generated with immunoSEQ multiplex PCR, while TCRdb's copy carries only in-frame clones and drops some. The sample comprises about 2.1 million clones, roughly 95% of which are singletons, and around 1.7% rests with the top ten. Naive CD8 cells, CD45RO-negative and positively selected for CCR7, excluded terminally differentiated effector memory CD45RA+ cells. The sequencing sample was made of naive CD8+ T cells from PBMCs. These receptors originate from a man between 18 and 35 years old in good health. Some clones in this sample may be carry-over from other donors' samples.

The CDR3 nucleotides read TGTGCCAGCAGCCTAATCGGCCCTCTGGGCGGGAGTTTGTCCTACGAGCAGTACTTC. Translated: CASSLIGPLGGSLSYEQYF. This chain connects TRBV7-2 to TRBJ2-7, with 7 bases matching TRBD2. Looked up from germline, CDR1 is SGHTA and CDR2 is FQGNSA. This CDR3 has 19 residues. The junction had 20 bases not matched to a gene; V was cut back by 5 bases and J by 1 base.

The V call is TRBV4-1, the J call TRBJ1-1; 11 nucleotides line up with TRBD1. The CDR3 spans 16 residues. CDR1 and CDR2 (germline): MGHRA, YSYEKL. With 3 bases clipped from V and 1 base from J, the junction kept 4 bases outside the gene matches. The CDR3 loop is CASSQDRGLWNTEAFF. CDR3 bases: TGCGCCAGCAGCCAGGACAGGGGGCTTTGGAACACTGAAGCTTTCTTT.

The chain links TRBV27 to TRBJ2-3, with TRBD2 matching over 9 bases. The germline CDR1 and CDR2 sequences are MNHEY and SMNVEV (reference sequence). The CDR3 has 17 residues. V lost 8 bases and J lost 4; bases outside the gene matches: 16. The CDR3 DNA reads TGTGCCAGCCAGTACTCGTGGCGGCGGGAGGGATCAGATACGCAGTATTTT. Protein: CASQYSWRREGSDTQYF.

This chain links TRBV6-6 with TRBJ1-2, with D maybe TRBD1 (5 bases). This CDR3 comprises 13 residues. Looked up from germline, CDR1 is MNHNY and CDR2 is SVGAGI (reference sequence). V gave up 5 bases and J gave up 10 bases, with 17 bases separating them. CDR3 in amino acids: CASSPSRQGDYTF. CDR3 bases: TGTGCCAGCAGTCCCTCCCGGCAGGGAGACTACACCTTC.

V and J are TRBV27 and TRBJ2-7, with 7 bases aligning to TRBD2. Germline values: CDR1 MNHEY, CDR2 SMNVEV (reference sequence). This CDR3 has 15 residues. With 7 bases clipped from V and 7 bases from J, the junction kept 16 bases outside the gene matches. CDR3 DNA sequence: TGTGCCAGCAACACGCGGGGCGGCCCCGGGGGGGAGCAGTACTTC. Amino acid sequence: CASNTRGGPGGEQYF.

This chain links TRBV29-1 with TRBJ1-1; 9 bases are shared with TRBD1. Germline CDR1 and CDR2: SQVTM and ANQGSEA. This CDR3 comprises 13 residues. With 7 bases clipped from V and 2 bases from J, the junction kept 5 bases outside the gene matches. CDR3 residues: CSAWGQGNTEAFF. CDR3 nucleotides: TGCAGCGCTTGGGGACAGGGAAACACTGAAGCTTTCTTT.

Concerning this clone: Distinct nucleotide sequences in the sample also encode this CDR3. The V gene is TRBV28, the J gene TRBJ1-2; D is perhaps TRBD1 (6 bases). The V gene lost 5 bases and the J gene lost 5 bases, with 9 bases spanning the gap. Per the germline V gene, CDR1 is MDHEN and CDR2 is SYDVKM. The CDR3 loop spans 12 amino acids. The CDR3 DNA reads TGTGCCAGCAGTGGGGGCGGGTATGGCTACACCTTC. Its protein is CASSGGGYGYTF.

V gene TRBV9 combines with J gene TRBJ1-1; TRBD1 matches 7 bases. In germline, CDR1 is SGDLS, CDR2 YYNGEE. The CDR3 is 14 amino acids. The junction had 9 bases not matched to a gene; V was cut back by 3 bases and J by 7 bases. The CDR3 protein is CASSAPDRRNEAFF. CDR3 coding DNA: TGTGCCAGCAGCGCCCCGGACAGGAGGAATGAAGCTTTCTTT.

The CDR3 loop is CASSSPGDPETQYF. CDR3 DNA: TGTGCCAGCAGCTCCCCAGGGGATCCAGAGACCCAGTACTTC. V usage is TRBV7-9 and J usage is TRBJ2-5; D perhaps matches TRBD1 (6 bases). The V end lost 4 bases, the J end lost 4 bases, and 13 bases lay between the germline ends. The CDR3 is made up of 14 amino acids. Looked up from germline, CDR1 is SEHNR and CDR2 is FQNEAQ (reference sequence).

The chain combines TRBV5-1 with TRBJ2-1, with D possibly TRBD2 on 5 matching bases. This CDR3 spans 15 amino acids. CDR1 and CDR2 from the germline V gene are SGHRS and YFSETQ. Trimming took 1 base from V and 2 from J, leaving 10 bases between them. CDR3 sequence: CASSLSSNPYNEQFF. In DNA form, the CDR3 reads TGCGCCAGCAGCTTGTCTAGCAATCCCTACAATGAGCAGTTCTTC.

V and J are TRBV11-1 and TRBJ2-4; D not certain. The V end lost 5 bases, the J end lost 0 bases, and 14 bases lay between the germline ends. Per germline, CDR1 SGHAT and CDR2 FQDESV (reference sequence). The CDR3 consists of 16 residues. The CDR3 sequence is CASSPSAGLAKNIQYF. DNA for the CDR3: TGTGCCAGCAGCCCTTCTGCAGGATTAGCCAAAAACATTCAGTACTTC.

The CDR3 is CAISGASGRLEEQYF. The CDR3 DNA reads as TGTGCCATCAGTGGCGCTAGCGGGAGGTTGGAAGAGCAGTACTTC. The chain is built from TRBV10-3 and TRBJ2-7; 11 bases are shared with TRBD2. CDR3 length: 15 amino acids. In germline, CDR1 is ENHRY, CDR2 SYGVKD. V shed 4 bases, J shed 7 bases, and the junction held 9 bases outside the gene matches.

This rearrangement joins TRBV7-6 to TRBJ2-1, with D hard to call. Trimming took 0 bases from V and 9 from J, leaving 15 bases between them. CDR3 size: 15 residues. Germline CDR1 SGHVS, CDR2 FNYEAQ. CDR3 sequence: CASSLALESASEQFF. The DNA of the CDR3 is TGTGCCAGCAGCTTAGCACTCGAATCTGCGAGTGAGCAGTTCTTC. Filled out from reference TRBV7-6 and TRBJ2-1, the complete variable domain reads GAGVSQSPRYKVTKRGQDVALRCDPISGHVSLYWYRQALGQGPEFLTYFNYEAQQDKSGLPNDRFSAERPEGSISTLTIQRTEQRDSAMYRCASSLALESASEQFFGPGTRLTVL.

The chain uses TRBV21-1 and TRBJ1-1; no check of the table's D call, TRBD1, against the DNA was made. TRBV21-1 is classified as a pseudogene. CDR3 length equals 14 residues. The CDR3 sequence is CASRDRVLDTEAFF. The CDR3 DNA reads TGTGCCAGCAGGGACAGGGTTTTGGACACTGAAGCTTTCTTT.

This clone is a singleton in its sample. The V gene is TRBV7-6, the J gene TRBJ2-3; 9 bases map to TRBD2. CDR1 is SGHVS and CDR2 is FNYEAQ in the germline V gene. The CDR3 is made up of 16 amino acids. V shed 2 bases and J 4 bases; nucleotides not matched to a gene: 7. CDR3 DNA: TGTGCCAGCAGCTTAAGCGGCGGGAGGGCCTCAGATACGCAGTATTTT. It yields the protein CASSLSGGRASDTQYF.

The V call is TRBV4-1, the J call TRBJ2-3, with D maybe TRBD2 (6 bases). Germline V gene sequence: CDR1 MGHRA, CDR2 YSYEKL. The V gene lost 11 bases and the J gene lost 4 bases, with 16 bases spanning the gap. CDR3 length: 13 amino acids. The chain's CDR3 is CASTGGRPDTQYF. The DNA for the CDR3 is TGCGCCTCTACTGGAGGGAGGCCAGATACGCAGTATTTT.

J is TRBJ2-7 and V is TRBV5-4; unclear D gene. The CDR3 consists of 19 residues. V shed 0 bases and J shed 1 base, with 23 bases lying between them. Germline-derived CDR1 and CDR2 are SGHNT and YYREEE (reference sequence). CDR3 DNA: TGTGCCAGCAGCTTGGCCGTCACGGTCAGGCCCCACGGATCCTACGAGCAGTACTTC. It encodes CASSLAVTVRPHGSYEQYF. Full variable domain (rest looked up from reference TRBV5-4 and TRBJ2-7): ETGVTQSPTHLIKTRGQQVTLRCSSQSGHNTVSWYQQALGQGPQFIFQYYREEENGRGNFPPRFSGLQFPNYSSELNVNALELDDSALYLCASSLAVTVRPHGSYEQYFGPGTRLTVT.

CDR3: CASSPPGWGANVLTF. The DNA of the CDR3 is TGTGCCAGCAGCCCACCAGGGTGGGGGGCCAACGTCCTGACTTTC. The chain uses TRBV9 and TRBJ2-6, with D possibly matching TRBD1 (5 bases). This CDR3 has 15 residues. V was shortened by 4 bases and J by 4 bases, with 12 bases between the two germline ends. CDR1 and CDR2 (germline): SGDLS, YYNGEE.

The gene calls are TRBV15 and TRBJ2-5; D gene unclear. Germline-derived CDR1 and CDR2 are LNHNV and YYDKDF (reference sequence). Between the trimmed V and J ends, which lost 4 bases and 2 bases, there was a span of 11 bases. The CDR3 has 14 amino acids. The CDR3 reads CATSIRRLQETQYF. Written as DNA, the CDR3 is TGTGCCACCAGCATACGACGGCTACAAGAGACCCAGTACTTC.

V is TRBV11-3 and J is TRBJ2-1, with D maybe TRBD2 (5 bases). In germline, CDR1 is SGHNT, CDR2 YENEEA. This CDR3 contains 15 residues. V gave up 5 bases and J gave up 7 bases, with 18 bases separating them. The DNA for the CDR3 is TGTGCCAGCAGCCCTCGGGGTGGTCTAGTAAATGAGCAGTTCTTC. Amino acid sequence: CASSPRGGLVNEQFF.

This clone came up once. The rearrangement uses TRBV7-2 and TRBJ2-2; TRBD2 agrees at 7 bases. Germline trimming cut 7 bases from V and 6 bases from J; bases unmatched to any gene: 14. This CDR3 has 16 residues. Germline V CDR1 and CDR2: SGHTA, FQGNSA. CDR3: CASTPRGGREAGELFF. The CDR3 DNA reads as TGTGCCAGCACCCCTAGGGGCGGGAGAGAGGCCGGGGAGCTGTTTTTT.

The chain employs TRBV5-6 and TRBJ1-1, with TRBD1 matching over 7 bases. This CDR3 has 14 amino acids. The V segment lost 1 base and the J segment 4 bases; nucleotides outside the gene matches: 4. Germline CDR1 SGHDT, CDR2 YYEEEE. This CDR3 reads CASSLSTGVTEAFF. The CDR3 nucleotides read TGTGCCAGCAGCTTGTCCACAGGGGTCACTGAAGCTTTCTTT.

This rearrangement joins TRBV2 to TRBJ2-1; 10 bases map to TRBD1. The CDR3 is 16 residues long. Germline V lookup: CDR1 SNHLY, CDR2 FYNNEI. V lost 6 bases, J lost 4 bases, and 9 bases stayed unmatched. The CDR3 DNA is TGTGCCAGCAGGCCCGGGACAGGGGCCCTTTACAATGAGCAGTTCTTC. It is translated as CASRPGTGALYNEQFF. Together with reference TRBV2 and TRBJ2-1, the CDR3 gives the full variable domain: EPEVTQTPSHQVTQMGQEVILRCVPISNHLYFYWYRQILGQKVEFLVSFYNNEISEKSEIFDDQFSVERPDGSNFTLKIRSTKLEDSAMYFCASRPGTGALYNEQFFGPGTRLTVL.

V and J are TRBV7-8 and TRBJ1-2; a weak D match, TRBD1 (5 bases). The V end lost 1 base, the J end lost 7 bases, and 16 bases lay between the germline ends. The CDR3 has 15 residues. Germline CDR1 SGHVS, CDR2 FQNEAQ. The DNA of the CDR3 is TGTGCCAGCAGCTTAGGGTCAGGGACGTTTCGTGGCTACACCTTC. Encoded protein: CASSLGSGTFRGYTF.

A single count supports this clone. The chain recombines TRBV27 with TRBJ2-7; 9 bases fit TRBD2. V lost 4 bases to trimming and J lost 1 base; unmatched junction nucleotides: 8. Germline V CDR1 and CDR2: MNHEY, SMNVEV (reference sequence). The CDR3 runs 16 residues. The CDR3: CASSSLAGSQSYEQYF. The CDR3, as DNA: TGTGCCAGCAGTTCCCTAGCGGGATCCCAGTCCTACGAGCAGTACTTC.

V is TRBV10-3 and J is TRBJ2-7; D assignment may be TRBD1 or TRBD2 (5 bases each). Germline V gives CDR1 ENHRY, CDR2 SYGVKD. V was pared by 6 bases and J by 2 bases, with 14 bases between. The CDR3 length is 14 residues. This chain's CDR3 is CAIRGTALTYEQYF. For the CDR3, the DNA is TGTGCCATCAGGGGGACCGCGCTTACCTACGAGCAGTACTTC.

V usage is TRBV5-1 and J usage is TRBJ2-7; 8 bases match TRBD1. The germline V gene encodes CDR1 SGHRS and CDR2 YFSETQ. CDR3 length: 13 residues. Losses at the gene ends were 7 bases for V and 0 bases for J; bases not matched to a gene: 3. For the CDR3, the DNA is TGCGCCAGCTTGGGACAGGACTCCTACGAGCAGTACTTC. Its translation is CASLGQDSYEQYF. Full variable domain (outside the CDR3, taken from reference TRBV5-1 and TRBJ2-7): KAGVTQTPRYLIKTRGQQVTLSCSPISGHRSVSWYQQTPGQGLQFLFEYFSETQRNKGNFPGRFSGRQFSNSRSEMNVSTLELGDSALYLCASLGQDSYEQYFGPGTRLTVT.

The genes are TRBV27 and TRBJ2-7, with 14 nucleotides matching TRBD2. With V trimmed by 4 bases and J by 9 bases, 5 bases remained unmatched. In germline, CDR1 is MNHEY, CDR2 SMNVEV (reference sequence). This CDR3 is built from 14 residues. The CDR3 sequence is CASSSGTSGRVQYF. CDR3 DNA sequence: TGTGCCAGCAGTTCCGGGACTAGCGGGAGAGTGCAGTACTTC.